The clone carrying this TCR beta chain has ten or more counts. The second PCR ran roughly 7 to 12 cycles with a sample-barcoded 5' primer and J-beta primers. TCRdb analysed the 5' RACE reads with MiXCR anew, one entry per CDR3 protein. The table shows some 1.7 million distinct CDR3 sequences, with roughly 27% occurring only once. The donors, aged roughly 6 to 90, were healthy Caucasians from Russia. Per-sample PBMC isolation yielded at least 6 million cells. Per sample, no less than 6 micrograms of total RNA were extracted. In germline, CDR1 is MNHEY, CDR2 SVGAGI. The CDR3 loop spans 13 amino acids. Trimming pared 0 bases from V and 6 bases from J, leaving 7 bases between. These data originate in a study of blood T cells in healthy people across ages.

The sequence was obtained from a woman aged 30 to 39 in good health. Sequencing input: blood. The V call is TRBV6-5, the J call TRBJ2-3; D not resolved. The CDR3 loop reads CASSYSSGDTQYF. The CDR3 DNA sequence: TGTGCCAGCAGTTACTCGTCCGGTGATACGCAGTATTTT.